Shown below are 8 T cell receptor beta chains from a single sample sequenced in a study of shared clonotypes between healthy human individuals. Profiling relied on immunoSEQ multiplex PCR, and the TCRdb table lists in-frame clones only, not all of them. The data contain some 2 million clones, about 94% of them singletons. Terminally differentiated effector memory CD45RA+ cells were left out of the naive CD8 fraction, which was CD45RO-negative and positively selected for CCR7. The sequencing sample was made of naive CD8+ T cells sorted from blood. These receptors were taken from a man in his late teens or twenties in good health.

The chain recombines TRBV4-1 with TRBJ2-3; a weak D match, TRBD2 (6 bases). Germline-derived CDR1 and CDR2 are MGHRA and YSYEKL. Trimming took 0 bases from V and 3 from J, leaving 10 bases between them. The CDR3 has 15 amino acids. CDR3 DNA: TGCGCCAGCAGCCAAGATATACTAGCAACAGATACGCAGTATTTT. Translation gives CASSQDILATDTQYF.

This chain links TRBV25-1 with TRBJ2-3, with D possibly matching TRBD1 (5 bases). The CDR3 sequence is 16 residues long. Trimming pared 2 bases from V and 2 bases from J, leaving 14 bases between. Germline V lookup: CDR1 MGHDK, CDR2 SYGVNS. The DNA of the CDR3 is TGTGCCAGCAGTGAACGGGCAGGGTCGGACACAGATACGCAGTATTTT. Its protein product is CASSERAGSDTDTQYF.

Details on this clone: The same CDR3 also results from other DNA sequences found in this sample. CDR3 sequence reads: CASSGLAGGPTDTQYF. The CDR3 nucleotides are TGTGCCAGCAGCGGACTAGCGGGGGGGCCTACAGATACGCAGTATTTT. This sequence joins TRBV9 and TRBJ2-3; 14 nucleotides agree with TRBD2. The CDR3 totals 16 residues. Germline CDR1 and CDR2: SGDLS and YYNGEE. After removal of 3 bases from V and 3 bases from J, the junction contained 3 bases not matched to a gene.

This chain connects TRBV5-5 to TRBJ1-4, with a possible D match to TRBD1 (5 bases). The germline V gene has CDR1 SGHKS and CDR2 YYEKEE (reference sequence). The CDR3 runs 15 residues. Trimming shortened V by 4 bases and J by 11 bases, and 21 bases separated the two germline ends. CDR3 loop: CASSAPGTQPGKLFF. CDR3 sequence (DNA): TGTGCCAGCAGCGCTCCCGGGACGCAACCGGGGAAACTGTTTTTT.

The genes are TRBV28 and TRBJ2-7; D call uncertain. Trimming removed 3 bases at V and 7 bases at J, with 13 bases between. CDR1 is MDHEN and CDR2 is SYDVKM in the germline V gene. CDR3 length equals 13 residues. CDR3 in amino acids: CASSFGLLGEQYF. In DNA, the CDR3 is TGTGCCAGCAGTTTCGGTCTTCTGGGGGAGCAGTACTTC.

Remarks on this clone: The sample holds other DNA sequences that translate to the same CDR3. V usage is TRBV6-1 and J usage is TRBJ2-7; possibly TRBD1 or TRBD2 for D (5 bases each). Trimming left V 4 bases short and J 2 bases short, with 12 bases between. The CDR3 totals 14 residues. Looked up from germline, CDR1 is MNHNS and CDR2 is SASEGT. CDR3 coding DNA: TGTGCCAGCAGTGCTGCAGGGAGTGCCTACGAGCAGTACTTC. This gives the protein CASSAAGSAYEQYF.

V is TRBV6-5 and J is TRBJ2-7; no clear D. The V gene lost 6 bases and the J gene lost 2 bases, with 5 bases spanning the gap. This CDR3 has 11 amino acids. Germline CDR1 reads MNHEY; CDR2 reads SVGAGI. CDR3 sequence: CASRQAYEQYF. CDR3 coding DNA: TGTGCCAGCAGGCAGGCCTACGAGCAGTACTTC.

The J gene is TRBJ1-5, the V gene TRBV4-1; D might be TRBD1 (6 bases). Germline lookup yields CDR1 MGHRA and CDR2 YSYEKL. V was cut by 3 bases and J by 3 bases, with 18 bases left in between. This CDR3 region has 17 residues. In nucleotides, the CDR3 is TGCGCCAGCAGCCACTCACAGGGTTCAATACTCAATCAGCCCCAGCATTTT. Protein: CASSHSQGSILNQPQHF.